This T cell receptor (beta chain) was profiled in a study of blood T cell repertoires in COVID-19. About the research overall: PBMCs, B-cell-depleted T cells, or T cells were the source of the cDNA or gDNA that made up the material.

The assay was immunoSEQ multiplex PCR, and TCRdb's table has in-frame clones only and misses some. The data show under 200,000 clones, roughly 83% seen once. The ends were cut back, 2 bases at V and 3 bases at J, with 13 bases in the middle. This CDR3 is 14 amino acids long. The V gene's germline CDR1 is SQVTM and CDR2 ANQGSEA. This chain joins TRBV29-1 and TRBJ1-2, with D possibly matching TRBD1 (5 bases). Material for sequencing was PBMCs or T cells enriched from blood (not recorded which). The clonotype originates from a woman aged 55-75 years who had recovered from COVID-19. CDR3 sequence (DNA): TGCAGCGTTGAAATGGCAGGGATCTACTATGGCTACACCTTC. This gives the protein CSVEMAGIYYGYTF.